Described below is a single T cell receptor (beta chain) sequence and its context. CDR3 length: 12 amino acids. The germline V and J ends were trimmed by 6 bases and 5 bases, with 11 bases remaining between them. Per the germline V gene, CDR1 is SNHLY and CDR2 is FYNNEI. This record comes from a study of OX40 agonist ivuxolimab in advanced cancers. The overall study: Averaging 60 years in age, with a range of about 23 to 80, the cohort was 65% to 90% male.

Method: immunoSEQ multiplex PCR; TCRdb's copy keeps in-frame clones and lacks some. The table records about 55,000 clones, about four fifths of them present only once. The chain carries TRBV2 and TRBJ2-7, with TRBD2 as a possible D gene (6 bases). Specimen: CD4+ or CD8+ T cells sorted from blood, collected in a trial of the OX40 agonist ivuxolimab. The origin of this receptor is an adult with an advanced solid tumor such as melanoma, head and neck, liver or kidney cancer. CDR3 in amino acids: CASSLGGHEQYF. The CDR3 region has the DNA TGTGCCAGCAGCCTGGGAGGACACGAGCAGTACTTC. The whole variable domain, filled in from reference TRBV2 and TRBJ2-7, reads EPEVTQTPSHQVTQMGQEVILRCVPISNHLYFYWYRQILGQKVEFLVSFYNNEISEKSEIFDDQFSVERPDGSNFTLKIRSTKLEDSAMYFCASSLGGHEQYFGPGTRLTVT.